Listed below are T cell receptor beta chains from one sample, sequenced in a study of cytomegalovirus exposure and HLA in healthy donors. Here immunoSEQ multiplex PCR was the method, and the copy in TCRdb shows in-frame clones only, minus some. Of about 70,000 clones in the sample, around 86% were seen once. The source material was PBMCs. These TCRs come from a young woman in good health and CMV-seronegative. CDR3s leave out the opening cysteine and the closing phenylalanine or tryptophan. Clone size is shown for a subset of rows, as once, few, many or a class of expanded clone.

J: TRBJ2-2
V: TRBV28
size: NA
CDR3: ASSVAGRPSGELF

J: TRBJ1-1
V: TRBV19
size: NA
CDR3: ASSTWTGGKNTEAF

J: TRBJ2-7
V: TRBV6-6
size: NA
CDR3: ASRIQTGLIEQY

J: TRBJ2-1
V: TRBV28
size: NA
CDR3: ATKGTSGIAYNEQF

J: TRBJ2-2
V: TRBV5-4
size: NA
CDR3: ASPKPNTGELF

J: TRBJ2-2
V: TRBV19
size: NA
CDR3: ASLGSRTGRAGELF

J: TRBJ2-3
V: TRBV11-3
size: NA
CDR3: ASSLAYSPSTDTQY

J: TRBJ2-2
V: TRBV7-9
size: NA
CDR3: ASSLGDKTNTGELF

J: TRBJ2-2
V: TRBV5-1
size: once
CDR3: ASSWGLFANTGELF

J: TRBJ2-3
V: TRBV28
size: NA
CDR3: ASSGRRTDTQY

J: TRBJ1-3
V: TRBV7-6
size: NA
CDR3: ASSADTYSGNTIY

J: TRBJ2-5
V: TRBV14
size: NA
CDR3: ASSTLDYPSETQY

J: TRBJ1-2
V: TRBV5-1
size: NA
CDR3: ASSLGGEGGYT

J: TRBJ2-5
V: TRBV5-1
size: NA
CDR3: ASSSLNSGTRMMRETQY

J: TRBJ2-3
V: TRBV30
size: NA
CDR3: AWSIGQGADTQY

J: TRBJ2-7
V: TRBV7-9
size: once
CDR3: SSSLGTGQIPYEQY

J: TRBJ1-1
V: TRBV5-5
size: NA
CDR3: ASSLRVQGTEAF

J: TRBJ1-4
V: TRBV18
size: few
CDR3: ASSRGTNEKLF

J: TRBJ1-2
V: TRBV19
size: NA
CDR3: ASSPQVNYGYT

J: TRBJ1-4
V: TRBV9
size: NA
CDR3: ASSERGTGGEKLF

J: TRBJ2-1
V: TRBV4-2
size: NA
CDR3: ASSRNSGSSYNEQF

J: TRBJ1-1
V: TRBV7-3
size: NA
CDR3: ASSLTEHTEAF

J: TRBJ2-7
V: TRBV4-1
size: NA
CDR3: ASSQIYQGVNEQY

J: TRBJ1-3
V: TRBV19
size: NA
CDR3: ASSIDRYSGNTIY

J: TRBJ2-1
V: TRBV27
size: NA
CDR3: ASSLAGGPPKEQF

J: TRBJ1-2
V: TRBV11-2
size: once
CDR3: ASSFSREGYGYT

J: TRBJ1-1
V: TRBV13
size: NA
CDR3: ASSARQGLLNTEAF

J: TRBJ2-1
V: TRBV13
size: NA
CDR3: ASSSVLSSYNEQF

J: TRBJ1-4
V: TRBV7-2
size: NA
CDR3: ASGGRVNEKLF

J: TRBJ2-7
V: TRBV6-6
size: NA
CDR3: ASSTSSVYEQY